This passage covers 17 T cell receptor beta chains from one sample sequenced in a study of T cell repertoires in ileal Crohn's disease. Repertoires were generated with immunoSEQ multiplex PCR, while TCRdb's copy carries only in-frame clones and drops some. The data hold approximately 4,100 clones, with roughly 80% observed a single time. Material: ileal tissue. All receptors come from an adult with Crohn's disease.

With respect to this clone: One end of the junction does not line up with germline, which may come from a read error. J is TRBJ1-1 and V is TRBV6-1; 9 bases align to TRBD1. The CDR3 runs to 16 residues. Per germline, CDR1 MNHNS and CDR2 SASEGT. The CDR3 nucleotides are TGTGCCAGCAGTGAAAGGGAGACAGGGGGTGCCACTGAAGCTTCCTTT. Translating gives CASSERETGGATEASF.

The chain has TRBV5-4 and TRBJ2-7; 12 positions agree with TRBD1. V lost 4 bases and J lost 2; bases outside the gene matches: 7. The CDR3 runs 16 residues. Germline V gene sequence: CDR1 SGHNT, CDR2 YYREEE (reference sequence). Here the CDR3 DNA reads TGTGCCAGCAGCCCCCGGGACAGGGGGCCCCCCTACGAGCAGTACTTC. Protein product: CASSPRDRGPPYEQYF.

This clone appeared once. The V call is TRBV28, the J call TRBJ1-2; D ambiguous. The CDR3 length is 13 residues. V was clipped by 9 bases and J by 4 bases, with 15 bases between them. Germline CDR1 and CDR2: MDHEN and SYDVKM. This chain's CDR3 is CASHPGGGYGYTF. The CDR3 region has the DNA TGTGCCAGTCACCCGGGTGGTGGCTATGGCTACACCTTC.

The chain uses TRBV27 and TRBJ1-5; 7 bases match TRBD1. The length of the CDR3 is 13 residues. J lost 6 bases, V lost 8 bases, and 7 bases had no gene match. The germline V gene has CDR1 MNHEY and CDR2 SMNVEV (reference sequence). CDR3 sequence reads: CASGRAGGQPQHF. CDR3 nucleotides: TGTGCCAGCGGGCGGGCAGGGGGTCAGCCCCAGCATTTT.

The CDR3 reads CASSLLSGGAANTGELFF. DNA for the CDR3: TGTGCCAGCAGCCTACTAAGCGGGGGGGCCGCGAACACCGGGGAGCTGTTTTTT. The chain is built from TRBV28 and TRBJ2-2, with TRBD2 identical over 10 bases. V shed 6 bases, J shed 0 bases, and the junction held 10 bases outside the gene matches. CDR1 and CDR2 from the germline V gene are MDHEN and SYDVKM. The CDR3 is 18 amino acids.

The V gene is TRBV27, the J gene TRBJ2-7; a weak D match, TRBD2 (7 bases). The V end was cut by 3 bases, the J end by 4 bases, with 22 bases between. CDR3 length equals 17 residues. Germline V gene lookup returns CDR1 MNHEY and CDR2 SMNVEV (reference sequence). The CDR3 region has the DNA TGTGCCAGCAGTTTTGCCCCACTCGGGGGGCGGGATTACGAGCAGTACTTC. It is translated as CASSFAPLGGRDYEQYF.

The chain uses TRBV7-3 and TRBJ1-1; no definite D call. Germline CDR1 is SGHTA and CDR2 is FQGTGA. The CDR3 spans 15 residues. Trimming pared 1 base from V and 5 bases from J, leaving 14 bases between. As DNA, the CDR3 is TGTGCCAGCAGCTTAAGGGGTTGGGGAGGGACTGAAGCTTTCTTT. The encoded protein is CASSLRGWGGTEAFF.

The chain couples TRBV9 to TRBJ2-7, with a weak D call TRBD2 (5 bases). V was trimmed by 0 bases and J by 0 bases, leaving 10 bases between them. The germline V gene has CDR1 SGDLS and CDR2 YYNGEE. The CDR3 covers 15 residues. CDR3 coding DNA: TGTGCCAGCAGCGTAGGAGGGCTAGGCTCCTACGAGCAGTACTTC. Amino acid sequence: CASSVGGLGSYEQYF.

CDR3 nucleotide sequence: TGCGCCAGCAGCTTGCGGACTAGCGGACACAATGAGCAGTTCTTC. Translated, it gives CASSLRTSGHNEQFF. This chain connects TRBV5-1 to TRBJ2-1; 10 bases are a match to TRBD2. Germline lookup yields CDR1 SGHRS and CDR2 YFSETQ. The CDR3 is 15 residues long. The ends lost 1 base at V and 5 bases at J; junction bases unmatched: 3.

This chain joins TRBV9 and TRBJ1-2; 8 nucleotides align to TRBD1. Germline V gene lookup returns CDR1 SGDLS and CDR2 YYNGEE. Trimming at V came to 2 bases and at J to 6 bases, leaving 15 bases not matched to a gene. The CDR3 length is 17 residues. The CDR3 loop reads CASSVENWLTGDHGYTF. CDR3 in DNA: TGTGCCAGCAGCGTTGAGAATTGGTTGACAGGGGATCATGGCTACACCTTC.

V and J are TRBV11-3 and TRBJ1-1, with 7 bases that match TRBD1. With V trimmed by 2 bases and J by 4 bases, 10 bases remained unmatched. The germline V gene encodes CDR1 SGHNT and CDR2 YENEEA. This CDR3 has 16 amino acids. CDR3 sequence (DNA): TGTGCCAGCAGCTTACTCCGGACAGGATCGAGCACTGAAGCTTTCTTT. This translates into CASSLLRTGSSTEAFF.

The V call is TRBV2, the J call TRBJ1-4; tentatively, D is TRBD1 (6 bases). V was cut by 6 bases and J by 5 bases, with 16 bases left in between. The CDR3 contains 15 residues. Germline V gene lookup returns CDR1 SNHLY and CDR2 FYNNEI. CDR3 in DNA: TGTGCCAGCAGCCAACAGGGTTTGGACAATGAAAAACTGTTTTTT. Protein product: CASSQQGLDNEKLFF.

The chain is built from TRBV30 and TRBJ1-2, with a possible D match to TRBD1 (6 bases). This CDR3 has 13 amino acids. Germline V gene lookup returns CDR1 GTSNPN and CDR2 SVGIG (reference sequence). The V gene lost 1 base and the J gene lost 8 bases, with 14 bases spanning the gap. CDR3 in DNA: TGTGCCTGGAGTGCCGAACAGGGTTTGGGCTACACCTTC. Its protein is CAWSAEQGLGYTF. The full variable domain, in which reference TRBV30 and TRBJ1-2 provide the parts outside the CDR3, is SQTIHQWPATLVQPVGSPLSLECTVEGTSNPNLYWYRQAAGRGLQLLFYSVGIGQISSEVPQNLSASRPQDRQFILSSKKLLLSDSGFYLCAWSAEQGLGYTFGSGTRLTVV.

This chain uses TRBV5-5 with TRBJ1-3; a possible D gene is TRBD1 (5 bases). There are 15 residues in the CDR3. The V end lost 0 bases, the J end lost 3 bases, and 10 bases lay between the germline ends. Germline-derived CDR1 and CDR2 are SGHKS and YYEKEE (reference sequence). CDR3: CASSLDGGVGNTIYF. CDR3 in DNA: TGTGCCAGCAGCTTGGATGGAGGGGTTGGAAACACCATATATTTT. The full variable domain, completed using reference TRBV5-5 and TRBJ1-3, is DAGVTQSPTHLIKTRGQQVTLRCSPISGHKSVSWYQQVLGQGPQFIFQYYEKEERGRGNFPDRFSARQFPNYSSELNVNALLLGDSALYLCASSLDGGVGNTIYFGEGSWLTVV.

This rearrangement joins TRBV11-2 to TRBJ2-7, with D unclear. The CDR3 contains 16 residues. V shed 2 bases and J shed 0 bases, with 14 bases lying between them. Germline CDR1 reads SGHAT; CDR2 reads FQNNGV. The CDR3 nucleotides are TGTGCCAGCAGCTTAACGGCAGGCAGCCTCTCCTACGAGCAGTACTTC. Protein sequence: CASSLTAGSLSYEQYF.

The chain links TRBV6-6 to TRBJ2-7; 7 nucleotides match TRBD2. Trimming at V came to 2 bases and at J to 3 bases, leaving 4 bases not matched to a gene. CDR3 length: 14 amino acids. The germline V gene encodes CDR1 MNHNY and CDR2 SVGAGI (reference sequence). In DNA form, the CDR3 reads TGTGCCAGCAGTTACGGGCGGGGGTTCTACGAGCAGTACTTC. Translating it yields CASSYGRGFYEQYF.

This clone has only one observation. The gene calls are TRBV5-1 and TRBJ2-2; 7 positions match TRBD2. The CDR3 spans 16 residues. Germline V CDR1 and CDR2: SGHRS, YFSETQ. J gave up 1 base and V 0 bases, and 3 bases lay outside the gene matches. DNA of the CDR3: TGCGCCAGCAGCTTGGCTAGCGGCTTGAACACCGGGGAGCTGTTTTTT. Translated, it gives CASSLASGLNTGELFF.